This record covers a single TCR beta chain. This receptor's antigen is unknown. Base qualities were left out, and no much larger clone turns up one base away. One collaborating source in Seattle enrolled patients while the patients were actively infected and followed the patients over time throughout the course of disease. The collaborating institutions used their own protocols to collect whole blood in K2EDTA tubes. For TCRbeta analysis, collaborators shipped samples as frozen whole blood, isolated PBMCs, or DNA extracted from either of those sample types. At the junction V is shortened by 6 bases and J by 0 bases, with 12 bases in between. Its CDR3 holds 15 amino acids, cysteine through phenylalanine. Only the CDR3 part of the read is kept: 45 bases, read in frame from the first base. The germline V gene gives CDR1 as MNHEY and CDR2 as SVGAGI. This specimen comes from a study of blood T cell repertoires in COVID-19 (dated by TCRdb to between 2020 and 2021). Concerning the study at large: Collaborator samples came from the United States, Italy and Spain and covered acute and convalescent phases of COVID-19. The prospective study material was composed of cDNA or gDNA derived from T cells, B-cell-depleted T cells, or PBMCs. Sample metadata almost always included a de-identified subject ID, COVID-19 status, age in years and sex. The dataset comprised deeply sampled blood TCRbeta repertoires from subjects exposed to, actively infected with, or recovered from COVID-19. The repertoires were released in a freely available public database meant as a resource for research on the immune response to SARS-CoV-2. Where available, HLA class I and class II types were taken from metadata supplied by the sample provider and were not determined by assay-based typing. Samples came from the ongoing ImmuneRACE study (first 160 participants) plus 1,254 subjects from 6 global collaborators.

Beyond this particular receptor, the publication reports: The quantity of clinical and demographic metadata differed by source and by participant and was supplied without curation.

The immunoSEQ Assay, a bias-controlled multiplex PCR, was used to amplify TCRbeta CDR3 regions from genomic DNA. As for the authors' bioinformatics: The number of nucleated cells in each sample was estimated from the amplification of reference gene primers within the assay. To quantify the absolute abundance of each unique TCRbeta CDR3 rearrangement, sequence reads were collapsed and filtered. For each sample, productive Simpson clonality was calculated as the square root of Simpson's diversity index across productive rearrangements. Held by TCRdb, this immuneACCESS table contains in-frame sequences only and omits some clones. Under half of the omission traces to an unresolved V gene where checked; the cause of the rest is unknown. Clonal size and the V and J genes are those of that table, whereas D and trimming came from the DNA. A total of a few hundred thousand clones appear in this sample, 90% of them only once. The ten most abundant clones make up 6.3% of the sample.

The TCR comes from a woman between 45 and 60 years old with COVID-19, enrolled during active disease. The receptor chain draws on TRBV6-5 and TRBJ1-3, with the D gene too uncertain to name. Specimen: peripheral blood. The sequence in DNA is TGTGCCAGCAGGTCCAGCGACTCCTCTGGAAACACCATATATTTT. Its translation is CASRSSDSSGNTIYF.